Below, 8 T cell receptor beta chains from the same sample are listed, as sequenced in a study of cytomegalovirus exposure and HLA in healthy donors. PCR involved 60 Vbeta and 13 Jbeta primers. Data came from immunoSEQ multiplex PCR; TCRdb stores just in-frame clones and leaves some out. The sample holds over 100,000 clones; approximately 80% are singletons and the top ten take approximately 0.9%. Material: PBMCs. The receptors derive from a woman in her twenties or thirties in good health and CMV-seronegative.

The rearrangement links TRBV30 to TRBJ1-5; 8 nucleotides agree with TRBD1. CDR3 length: 15 residues. The germline V gene has CDR1 GTSNPN and CDR2 SVGIG (reference sequence). With V trimmed by 3 bases and J by 3 bases, 7 bases remained unmatched. The CDR3 nucleotides are TGTGCCTGGAGAACCGGACAGGGCGACAATCAGCCCCAGCATTTT. Its translation: CAWRTGQGDNQPQHF.

This rearrangement joins TRBV7-2 to TRBJ1-6, with 7 positions matching TRBD1. Germline V gives CDR1 SGHTA, CDR2 FQGNSA. The CDR3 extends over 17 amino acids. With V trimmed by 5 bases and J by 10 bases, 17 bases remained unmatched. The CDR3 sequence is CASSTTGTAAGKSPLHF. In DNA, the CDR3 is TGTGCCAGCAGCACAACCGGGACAGCGGCCGGGAAATCACCCCTCCACTTT. The entire variable domain, with the rest obtained from reference TRBV7-2 and TRBJ1-6, is as follows: GAGVSQSPSNKVTEKGKDVELRCDPISGHTALYWYRQSLGQGLEFLIYFQGNSAPDKSGLPSDRFSAERTGGSVSTLTIQRTQQEDSAVYLCASSTTGTAAGKSPLHFGNGTRLTVT.

In its sample, this clone was seen once. The V gene is TRBV10-1, the J gene TRBJ2-3; 10 nucleotides match TRBD1. CDR1 and CDR2 from the germline V gene are WNHNN and SYGVQD (reference sequence). V dropped 3 bases and J dropped 4; count of bases not matched to a gene: 4. This CDR3 has 15 amino acids. The CDR3 region is CASSDRDRGADTQYF. The CDR3 region has the DNA TGCGCCAGCAGTGACCGGGACAGGGGCGCAGATACGCAGTATTTT.

This chain uses TRBV28 with TRBJ2-6, with a tentative D call TRBD2 (7 bases). Looked up from germline, CDR1 is MDHEN and CDR2 is SYDVKM. V lost 7 bases and J 0 bases, leaving 10 bases between the germline ends. CDR3 length: 15 amino acids. In nucleotides, the CDR3 is TGTGCCAGCAAGGGGGGGAGCTCTGGGGCCAACGTCCTGACTTTC. This encodes CASKGGSSGANVLTF.

The chain is built from TRBV5-1 and TRBJ2-2; D gene unclear. The germline V and J ends were trimmed by 2 bases and 1 base, with 9 bases remaining between them. The CDR3 has 15 amino acids. Germline assignment: CDR1 SGHRS and CDR2 YFSETQ. CDR3 nucleotides: TGCGCCAGCAGCTTAGTACACCTGAACACCGGGGAGCTGTTTTTT. Translated: CASSLVHLNTGELFF.

This clone was counted between two and nine times. For the CDR3, the DNA is TGCGCCAGCAGCGGCGACAGCCTCTATGGCTACACCTTC. Translating it yields CASSGDSLYGYTF. This chain links TRBV5-1 with TRBJ1-2; D is perhaps TRBD1 (5 bases). The germline V gene encodes CDR1 SGHRS and CDR2 YFSETQ. The CDR3 runs 13 residues. V was cut by 4 bases and J by 4 bases, with 11 bases left in between.

The V and J genes are TRBV5-1 and TRBJ2-5, with 11 bases aligning to TRBD2. The trim removed 0 bases at V and 5 bases at J, leaving 3 bases unmatched. Germline CDR1 SGHRS, CDR2 YFSETQ. This CDR3 contains 15 residues. The DNA of the CDR3 is TGCGCCAGCAGCTTGGGACTAGCGGGGACGGAGACCCAGTACTTC. It specifies CASSLGLAGTETQYF. Combining the CDR3 with reference TRBV5-1 and TRBJ2-5 gives the whole variable domain KAGVTQTPRYLIKTRGQQVTLSCSPISGHRSVSWYQQTPGQGLQFLFEYFSETQRNKGNFPGRFSGRQFSNSRSEMNVSTLELGDSALYLCASSLGLAGTETQYFGPGTRLLVL.

The chain is built from TRBV19 and TRBJ2-2, with TRBD2 as a possible D gene (6 bases). Trimming removed 10 bases from V and 6 bases from J, with 12 bases in between. This CDR3 contains 12 residues. Germline CDR1 reads LNHDA; CDR2 reads SQIVND (reference sequence). CDR3 region: CATLWGAGELFF. In DNA, the CDR3 is TGTGCCACTTTATGGGGGGCCGGGGAGCTGTTTTTT.